Below, one T cell receptor beta chain is given with its context. The antigen is not known. This entry is derived from a study of T cell responses to AZD1222 COVID-19 vaccine. Overall study findings and caveats: At 160-218 and 743-854, vaccine-associated CD4 TCRs were dominant, and they spanned spike.

TCRdb's copy holds only in-frame clones and misses some; the assay was immunoSEQ multiplex PCR. The sample lists about 190,000 clones, approximately 90% occurring once. Per the germline V gene, CDR1 is MNHEY and CDR2 is SVGEGT. Between the trimmed V and J ends, which lost 5 bases and 7 bases, there was a span of 20 bases. CDR3 length: 15 amino acids. The sequences come from peripheral blood, collected on day 0 of AZD1222 vaccination. The receptor was isolated from an adult in good health. The chain links TRBV6-2 or TRBV6-3 to TRBJ1-2, with D perhaps matching TRBD1 (5 bases). The CDR3 loop reads CASSTPTAQGLGYTF. The DNA of the CDR3 is TGTGCCAGCAGTACCCCTACCGCGCAGGGTCTTGGCTACACCTTC.